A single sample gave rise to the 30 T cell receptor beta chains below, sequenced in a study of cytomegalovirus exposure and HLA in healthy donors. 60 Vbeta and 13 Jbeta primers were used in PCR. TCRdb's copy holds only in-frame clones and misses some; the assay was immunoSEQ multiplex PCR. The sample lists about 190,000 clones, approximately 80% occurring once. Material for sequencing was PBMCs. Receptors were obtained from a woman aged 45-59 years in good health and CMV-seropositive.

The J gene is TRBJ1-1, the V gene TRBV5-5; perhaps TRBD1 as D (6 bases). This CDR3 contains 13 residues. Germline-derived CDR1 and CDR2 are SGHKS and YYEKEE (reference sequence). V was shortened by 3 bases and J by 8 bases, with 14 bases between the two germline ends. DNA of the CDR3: TGTGCCAGCAGCTCAGTGAGGACAGAAGAAGCTTTCTTT. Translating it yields CASSSVRTEEAFF.

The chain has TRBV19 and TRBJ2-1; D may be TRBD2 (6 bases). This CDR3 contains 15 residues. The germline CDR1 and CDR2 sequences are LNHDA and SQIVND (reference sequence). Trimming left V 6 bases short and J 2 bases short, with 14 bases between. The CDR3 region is CASSGTDLAYNEQFF. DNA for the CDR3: TGTGCCAGTAGCGGGACTGATCTCGCCTACAATGAGCAGTTCTTC.

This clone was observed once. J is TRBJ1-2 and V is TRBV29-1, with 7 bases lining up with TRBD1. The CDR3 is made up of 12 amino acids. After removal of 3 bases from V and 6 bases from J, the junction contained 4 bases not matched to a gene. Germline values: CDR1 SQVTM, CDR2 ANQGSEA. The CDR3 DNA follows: TGCAGCGTTGAGAGAGGGGGCGATGGCTACACCTTC. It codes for CSVERGGDGYTF.

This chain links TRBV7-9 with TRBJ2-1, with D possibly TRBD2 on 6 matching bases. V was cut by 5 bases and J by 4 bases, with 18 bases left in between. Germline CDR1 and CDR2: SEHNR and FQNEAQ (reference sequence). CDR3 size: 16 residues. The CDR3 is CASSRDGGLWYNEQFF. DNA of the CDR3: TGTGCCAGCAGCCGTGACGGGGGATTGTGGTACAATGAGCAGTTCTTC.

The DNA for the CDR3 is TGTGCCAGCAGTGAGAGCAGGACTTATGGGACCCAGTACTTC. Translating gives CASSESRTYGTQYF. This chain links TRBV6-1 with TRBJ2-5, with D tentatively TRBD2 (5 bases). Germline V lookup: CDR1 MNHNS, CDR2 SASEGT. This CDR3 is built from 14 residues. Trimming stripped 3 bases from V and 7 bases from J, with 15 bases between.

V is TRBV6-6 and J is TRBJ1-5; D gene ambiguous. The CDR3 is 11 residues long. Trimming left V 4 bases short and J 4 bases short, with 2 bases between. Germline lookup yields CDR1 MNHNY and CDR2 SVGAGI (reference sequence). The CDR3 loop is CASSSNQPQHF. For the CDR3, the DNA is TGTGCCAGCAGTTCAAATCAGCCCCAGCATTTT.

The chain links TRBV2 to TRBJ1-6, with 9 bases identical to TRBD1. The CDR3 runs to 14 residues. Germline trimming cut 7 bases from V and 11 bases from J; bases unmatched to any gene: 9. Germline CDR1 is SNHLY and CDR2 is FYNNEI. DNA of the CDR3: TGTGCCAGCATCCCCGGACAGGGGAATACACCCCTCCACTTT. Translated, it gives CASIPGQGNTPLHF.

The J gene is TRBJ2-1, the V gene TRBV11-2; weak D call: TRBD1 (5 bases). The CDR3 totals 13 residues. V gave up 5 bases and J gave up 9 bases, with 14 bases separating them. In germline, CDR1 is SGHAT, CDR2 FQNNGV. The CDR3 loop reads CASSQTVEGEQFF. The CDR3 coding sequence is TGTGCCAGCAGCCAGACAGTGGAAGGTGAGCAGTTCTTC.

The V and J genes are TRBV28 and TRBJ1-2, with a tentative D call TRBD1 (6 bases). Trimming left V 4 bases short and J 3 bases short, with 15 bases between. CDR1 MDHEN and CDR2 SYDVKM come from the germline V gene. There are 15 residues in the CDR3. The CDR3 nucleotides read TGTGCCAGCAGTTCCCGACAGGAGCTCTACTATGGCTACACCTTC. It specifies CASSSRQELYYGYTF.

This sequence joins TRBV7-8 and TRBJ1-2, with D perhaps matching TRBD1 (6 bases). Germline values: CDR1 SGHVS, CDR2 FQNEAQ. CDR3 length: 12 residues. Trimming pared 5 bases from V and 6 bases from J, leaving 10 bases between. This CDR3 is CASSRKGDGYTF. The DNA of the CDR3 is TGTGCCAGCAGCCGGAAGGGGGATGGCTACACCTTC.

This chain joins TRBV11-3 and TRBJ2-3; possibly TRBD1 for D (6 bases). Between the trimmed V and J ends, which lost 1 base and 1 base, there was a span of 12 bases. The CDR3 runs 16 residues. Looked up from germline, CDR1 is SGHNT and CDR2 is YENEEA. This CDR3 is CASSLGGNRGTDTQYF. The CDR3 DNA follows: TGTGCCAGCAGCTTAGGAGGAAACAGGGGCACAGATACGCAGTATTTT.

In DNA, the CDR3 is TGTGCCAGCAGCTCCAAGGGCGGAGGAATAGCTTTCTTT. It specifies CASSSKGGGIAFF. The V call is TRBV5-6, the J call TRBJ1-1; D call uncertain. Germline values: CDR1 SGHDT, CDR2 YYEEEE. The CDR3 runs 13 residues. V gave up 3 bases and J gave up 10 bases, with 16 bases separating them.

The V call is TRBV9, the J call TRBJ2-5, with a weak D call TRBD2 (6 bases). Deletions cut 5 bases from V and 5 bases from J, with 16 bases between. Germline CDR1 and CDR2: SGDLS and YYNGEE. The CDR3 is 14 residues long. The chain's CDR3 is CASSSYLGGETQYF. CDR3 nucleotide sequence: TGTGCCAGCAGTTCTTATCTTGGGGGGGAGACCCAGTACTTC.

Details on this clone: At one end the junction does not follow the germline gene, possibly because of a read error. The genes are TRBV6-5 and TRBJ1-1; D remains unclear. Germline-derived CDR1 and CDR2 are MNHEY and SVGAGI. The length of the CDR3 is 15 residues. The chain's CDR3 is CASSDSHYEGAEAFF. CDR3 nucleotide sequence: TGTGCCAGCAGTGACTCTCACTATGAAGGCGCGGAAGCTTTCTTT.

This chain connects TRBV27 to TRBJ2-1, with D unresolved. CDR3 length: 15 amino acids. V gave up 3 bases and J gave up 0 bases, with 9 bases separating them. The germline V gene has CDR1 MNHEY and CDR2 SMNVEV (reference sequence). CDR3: CASSFLESSYNEQFF. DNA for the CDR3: TGTGCCAGCAGTTTTCTAGAATCCTCCTACAATGAGCAGTTCTTC.

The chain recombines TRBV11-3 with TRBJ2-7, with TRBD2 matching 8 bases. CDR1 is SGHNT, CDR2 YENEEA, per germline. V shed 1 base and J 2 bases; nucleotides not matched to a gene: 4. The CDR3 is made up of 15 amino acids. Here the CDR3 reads CASSLAAGATYEQYF. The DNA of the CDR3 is TGTGCCAGCAGCTTAGCAGCGGGGGCTACCTACGAGCAGTACTTC.

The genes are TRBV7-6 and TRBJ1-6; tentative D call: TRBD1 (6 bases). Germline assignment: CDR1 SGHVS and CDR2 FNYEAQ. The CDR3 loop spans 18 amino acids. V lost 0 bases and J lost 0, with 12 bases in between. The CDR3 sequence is CASSLAADRVSYNSPLHF. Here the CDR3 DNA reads TGTGCCAGCAGCTTAGCGGCGGACAGAGTCTCCTATAATTCACCCCTCCACTTT.

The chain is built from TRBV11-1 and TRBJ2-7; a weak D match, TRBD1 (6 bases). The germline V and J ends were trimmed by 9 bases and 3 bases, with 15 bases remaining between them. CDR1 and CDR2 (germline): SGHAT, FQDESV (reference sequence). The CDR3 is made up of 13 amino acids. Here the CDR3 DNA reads TGTGCCAGTACAGGGCAGGGGTTCTACGAGCAGTACTTC. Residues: CASTGQGFYEQYF.

The CDR3 DNA follows: TGTGCCAGCAGCCAGGGGACTAGTCATTCCTACGAGCAGTACTTC. Protein sequence: CASSQGTSHSYEQYF. This chain connects TRBV4-2 to TRBJ2-5; 8 bases agree with TRBD2. The closer fit of TRBJ2-7 to the DNA end suggests the J call may be wrong. This CDR3 region has 15 residues. Germline V gene sequence: CDR1 LGHNA, CDR2 YNFKEQ.

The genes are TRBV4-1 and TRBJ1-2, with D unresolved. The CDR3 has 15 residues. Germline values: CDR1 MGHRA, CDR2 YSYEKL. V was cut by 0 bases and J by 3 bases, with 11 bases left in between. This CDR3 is CASSQEAPVYYGYTF. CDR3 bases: TGCGCCAGCAGCCAAGAAGCCCCCGTATACTATGGCTACACCTTC.

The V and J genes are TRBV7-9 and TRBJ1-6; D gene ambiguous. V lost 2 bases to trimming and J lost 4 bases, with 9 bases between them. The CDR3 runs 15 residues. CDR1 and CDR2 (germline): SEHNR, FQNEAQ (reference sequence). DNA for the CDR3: TGTGCCAGCAGCTTATCAGCACAGTATAATTCACCCCTCCACTTT. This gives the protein CASSLSAQYNSPLHF.

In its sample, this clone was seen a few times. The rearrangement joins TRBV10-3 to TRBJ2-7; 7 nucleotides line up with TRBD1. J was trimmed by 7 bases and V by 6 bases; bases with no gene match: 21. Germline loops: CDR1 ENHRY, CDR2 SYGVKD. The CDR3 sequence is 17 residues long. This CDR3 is CAIRDRSRDSLAREQYF. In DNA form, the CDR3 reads TGTGCCATCAGAGATAGGAGCCGGGACAGCCTGGCTCGGGAGCAGTACTTC.

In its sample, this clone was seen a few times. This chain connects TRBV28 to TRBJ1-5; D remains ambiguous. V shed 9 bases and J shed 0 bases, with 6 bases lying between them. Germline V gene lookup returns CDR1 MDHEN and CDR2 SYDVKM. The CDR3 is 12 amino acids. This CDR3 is CASFYSNQPQHF. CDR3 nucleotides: TGTGCCAGTTTCTATAGCAATCAGCCCCAGCATTTT.

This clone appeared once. CDR3 DNA sequence: TGTGCCAGCAGTATAGGGACAGGGGGAAATAATTCACCCCTCCACTTT. It codes for CASSIGTGGNNSPLHF. The gene calls are TRBV28 and TRBJ1-6; 11 positions match TRBD1. CDR3 length equals 16 residues. The germline gives CDR1 MDHEN, CDR2 SYDVKM. The V segment lost 5 bases and the J segment 5 bases; nucleotides outside the gene matches: 5. The full variable domain, rest sourced from reference TRBV28 and TRBJ1-6, is DVKVTQSSRYLVKRTGEKVFLECVQDMDHENMFWYRQDPGLGLRLIYFSYDVKMKEKGDIPEGYSVSREKKERFSLILESASTNQTSMYLCASSIGTGGNNSPLHFGNGTRLTVT.

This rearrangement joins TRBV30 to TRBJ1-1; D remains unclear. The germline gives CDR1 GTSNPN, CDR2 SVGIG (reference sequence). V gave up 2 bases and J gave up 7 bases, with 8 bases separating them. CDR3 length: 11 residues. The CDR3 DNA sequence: TGTGCCTGGAGTCCCCTAGTTGAAGCTTTCTTT. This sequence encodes CAWSPLVEAFF.

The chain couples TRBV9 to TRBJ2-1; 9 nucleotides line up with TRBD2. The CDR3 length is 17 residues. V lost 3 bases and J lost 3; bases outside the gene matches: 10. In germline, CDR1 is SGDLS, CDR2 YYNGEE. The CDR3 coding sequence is TGTGCCAGCAGCGGTGGTAGCGGGGGAGCAAACTACAATGAGCAGTTCTTC. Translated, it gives CASSGGSGGANYNEQFF.

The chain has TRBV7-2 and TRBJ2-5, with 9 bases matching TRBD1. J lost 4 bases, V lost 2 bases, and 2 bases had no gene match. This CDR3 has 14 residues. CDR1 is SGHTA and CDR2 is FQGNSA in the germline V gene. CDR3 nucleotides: TGTGCCAGCAGCTTAACAGGGGGCGCAGAGACCCAGTACTTC. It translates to CASSLTGGAETQYF.

CDR3 sequence reads: CAQTTGNTDTQYF. The CDR3 region has the DNA TGTGCTCAAACCACGGGGAACACAGATACGCAGTATTTT. This chain uses TRBV30 with TRBJ2-3, with D perhaps TRBD2 (5 bases). This CDR3 has 13 residues. Germline V lookup: CDR1 GTSNPN, CDR2 SVGIG (reference sequence). Complete variable domain (other parts from reference TRBV30 and TRBJ2-3): SQTIHQWPATLVQPVGSPLSLECTVEGTSNPNLYWYRQAAGRGLQLLFYSVGIGQISSEVPQNLSASRPQDRQFILSSKKLLLSDSGFYLCAQTTGNTDTQYFGPGTRLTVL.

The CDR3 reads CASSLPGLAGNIQYF. CDR3 nucleotides: TGTGCCAGCAGCCTACCGGGACTAGCGGGAAACATTCAGTACTTC. The chain carries TRBV5-4 and TRBJ2-4, with 12 bases fitting TRBD2. Per the germline V gene, CDR1 is SGHNT and CDR2 is YYREEE (reference sequence). The CDR3 covers 15 residues. The trim removed 4 bases at V and 6 bases at J, leaving 5 bases unmatched. Together with reference TRBV5-4 and TRBJ2-4, the CDR3 gives the full variable domain: ETGVTQSPTHLIKTRGQQVTLRCSSQSGHNTVSWYQQALGQGPQFIFQYYREEENGRGNFPPRFSGLQFPNYSSELNVNALELDDSALYLCASSLPGLAGNIQYFGAGTRLSVL.

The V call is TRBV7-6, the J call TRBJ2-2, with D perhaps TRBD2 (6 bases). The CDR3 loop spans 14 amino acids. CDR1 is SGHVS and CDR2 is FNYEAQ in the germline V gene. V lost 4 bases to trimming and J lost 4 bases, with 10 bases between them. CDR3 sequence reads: CASSSQGGTGELFF. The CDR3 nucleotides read TGTGCCAGCAGCTCGCAGGGAGGCACCGGGGAGCTGTTTTTT.